These 17 T cell receptor beta chains were all obtained from the same sample, sequenced in a study of blood T cells in healthy people across ages. PCR was performed a second time for about 6 to 12 cycles using a sample-barcoded 5' primer and a J-beta primer mix. A single record per CDR3 protein comes from TCRdb applying MiXCR to the 5' RACE reads. This table holds over 1,500,000 distinct CDR3 sequences, about 49% found once. The material sequenced was blood. The receptors shown here come from a woman aged 40 to 49 in good health.

This sequence joins TRBV4-3 and TRBJ2-1; tentative D call: TRBD2 (6 bases). V was shortened by 1 base and J by 9 bases, with 13 bases between the two germline ends. Germline V lookup: CDR1 LGHNA, CDR2 YSLEER. CDR3 length equals 14 residues. The CDR3 protein is CASSQGPMGGEQFF. CDR3 sequence (DNA): TGCGCCAGCAGCCAAGGCCCTATGGGGGGTGAGCAGTTCTTC.

This clonotype was picked up a small number of times. V usage is TRBV25-1 and J usage is TRBJ2-4; possibly TRBD1 for D (6 bases). Germline assignment: CDR1 MGHDK and CDR2 SYGVNS. Deletions cut 4 bases from V and 6 bases from J, with 28 bases between. The CDR3 is 19 residues long. The DNA for the CDR3 is TGTGCCAGCAGTGCTCACGGGACGGACAGCGGAGGTTTTCGAAACATTCAGTACTTC. Translation gives CASSAHGTDSGGFRNIQYF. The full variable domain, in which reference TRBV25-1 and TRBJ2-4 provide the parts outside the CDR3, is EADIYQTPRYLVIGTGKKITLECSQTMGHDKMYWYQQDPGMELHLIHYSYGVNSTEKGDLSSESTVSRIRTEHFPLTLESARPSHTSQYLCASSAHGTDSGGFRNIQYFGAGTRLSVL.

This chain links TRBV18 with TRBJ2-4, with D unresolved. The CDR3 is 14 amino acids. CDR1 is KGHSH, CDR2 LQKENI, per germline. V gave up 3 bases and J gave up 1 base, with 7 bases separating them. The CDR3 region has the DNA TGTGCCAGCTCACCTCCCCGGGCCAAAAACATTCAGTACTTC. Its translation is CASSPPRAKNIQYF. The full variable domain, in which reference TRBV18 and TRBJ2-4 provide the parts outside the CDR3, is NAGVMQNPRHLVRRRGQEARLRCSPMKGHSHVYWYRQLPEEGLKFMVYLQKENIIDESGMPKERFSAEFPKEGPSILRIQQVVRGDSAAYFCASSPPRAKNIQYFGAGTRLSVL.

This clonotype was found a few times. The J gene is TRBJ1-1, the V gene TRBV29-1; no clear D gene. Germline V gene sequence: CDR1 SQVTM, CDR2 ANQGSEA. The CDR3 covers 12 residues. V shed 0 bases and J shed 8 bases, with 10 bases lying between them. CDR3 loop: CSVEESGPEAFF. The CDR3 DNA sequence: TGCAGCGTTGAAGAATCCGGTCCCGAAGCTTTCTTT.

CDR3 sequence (DNA): TGCAGTGCCCCGGCGGTAGCGGGGACTCAAGAGACCCAGTACTTC. Residues: CSAPAVAGTQETQYF. The chain has TRBV20-1 and TRBJ2-5, with 8 bases matching TRBD2. The ends lost 6 bases at V and 2 bases at J; junction bases unmatched: 11. CDR3 length: 15 amino acids. Germline V lookup: CDR1 DFQATT, CDR2 SNEGSKA (reference sequence).

Comment on this clonotype: An end of the junction does not agree with germline; a read error may underlie this. The rearrangement links TRBV5-1 to TRBJ2-3; D is possibly TRBD1 (6 bases). The CDR3 is 17 amino acids. Germline CDR1 SGHRS, CDR2 YFSETQ. This CDR3 reads CACSLPRGQGITDTQYF. As DNA, the CDR3 is TGCGCCTGCAGCTTGCCCAGGGGACAAGGGATTACAGATACGCAGTATTTT.

This clonotype was recorded a few times. The CDR3 here is CATWGRQLYGYTF. CDR3 coding DNA: TGTGCCACCTGGGGCCGACAGCTCTATGGCTACACCTTC. J is TRBJ1-2 and V is TRBV24-1; D might be TRBD1 (5 bases). The germline V gene encodes CDR1 KGHDR and CDR2 SFDVKD. V shed 9 bases and J shed 4 bases, with 14 bases lying between them. The CDR3 is 13 amino acids.

This clonotype occurred a few times. J is TRBJ2-4 and V is TRBV27; 7 bases fit TRBD1. CDR1 is MNHEY, CDR2 SMNVEV, per germline (reference sequence). The CDR3 totals 14 residues. J gave up 6 bases and V 5 bases, and 7 bases lay outside the gene matches. As DNA, the CDR3 is TGTGCCAGCAGTGCAACGACAGGGAGAAACATTCAGTACTTC. Translating it yields CASSATTGRNIQYF.

There are a few counts of this clonotype. The V and J genes are TRBV15 and TRBJ2-7, with D possibly being TRBD1 (5 bases). This CDR3 is built from 13 residues. V was shortened by 0 bases and J by 5 bases, with 8 bases between the two germline ends. Per germline, CDR1 LNHNV and CDR2 YYDKDF (reference sequence). The CDR3 region is CATSRDQGDEQYF. The CDR3 nucleotides read TGTGCCACCAGCAGAGATCAGGGTGACGAGCAGTACTTC.

As for this clonotype: The germline gene is not matched at one end of the junction; a read error may be the cause. The chain carries TRBV6-6 and TRBJ2-7; 14 nucleotides line up with TRBD2. Per the germline V gene, CDR1 is MNHNY and CDR2 is SVGAGI (reference sequence). This CDR3 has 14 amino acids. The CDR3 loop is CACSGLAGGGEQYF. The CDR3 DNA reads as TGTGCCTGCAGCGGACTAGCGGGGGGTGGCGAGCAGTACTTC.

The chain uses TRBV29-1 and TRBJ1-2; the D is unclear. CDR3 length: 13 residues. Germline CDR1 and CDR2: SQVTM and ANQGSEA. Trimming took off 5 bases at V and 8 bases at J, with 18 bases between the two ends. The CDR3 nucleotides are TGCAGCGTTAAGGGTTCCGCCGGGAGCGGCTACACCTTC. It codes for CSVKGSAGSGYTF. Drawing the rest from reference TRBV29-1 and TRBJ1-2, the complete variable domain is SAVISQKPSRDICQRGTSLTIQCQVDSQVTMMFWYRQQPGQSLTLIATANQGSEATYESGFVIDKFPISRPNLTFSTLTVSNMSPEDSSIYLCSVKGSAGSGYTFGSGTRLTVV.

The J gene is TRBJ2-1, the V gene TRBV7-9; tentative D call: TRBD2 (6 bases). V was trimmed by 4 bases and J by 0 bases, leaving 10 bases between them. The CDR3 has 15 residues. Germline values: CDR1 SEHNR, CDR2 FQNEAQ (reference sequence). The DNA of the CDR3 is TGTGCCAGCAGCTCGCCGGAGGGCTCCTACAATGAGCAGTTCTTC. It codes for CASSSPEGSYNEQFF.

The sample holds a few counts of this clonotype. The genes are TRBV20-1 and TRBJ2-2, with D perhaps matching TRBD1 (6 bases). This CDR3 comprises 15 residues. V gave up 6 bases and J gave up 1 base, with 15 bases separating them. Germline V gives CDR1 DFQATT, CDR2 SNEGSKA (reference sequence). Written as DNA, the CDR3 is TGCAGTGCCAAAGGACAGTTTGGGAACACCGGGGAGCTGTTTTTT. Translated: CSAKGQFGNTGELFF.

CDR3 in DNA: TGTGCCAGCAGCCAAGAACTAGCGGGGGACCGGAAGCAGTACTTC. Its protein is CASSQELAGDRKQYF. J is TRBJ2-7 and V is TRBV4-2; 11 bases fit TRBD2. The V gene's germline CDR1 is LGHNA and CDR2 YNFKEQ. The CDR3 runs 15 residues. V was pared by 0 bases and J by 8 bases, with 6 bases of the junction left unmatched.

The rearrangement uses TRBV20-1 and TRBJ1-2; 9 bases match TRBD1. Germline-derived CDR1 and CDR2 are DFQATT and SNEGSKA (reference sequence). This CDR3 is built from 13 residues. After removal of 6 bases from V and 7 bases from J, the junction contained 9 bases not matched to a gene. The CDR3 spells CSAPGQGVGGYTF. The CDR3 coding sequence is TGCAGTGCCCCGGGACAGGGAGTTGGTGGCTACACCTTC.

The chain has TRBV7-2 and TRBJ2-2; 15 positions match TRBD2. Germline V CDR1 and CDR2: SGHTA, FQGNSA. The CDR3 is 16 residues long. Trimming at V came to 4 bases and at J to 7 bases, leaving 4 bases not matched to a gene. In DNA, the CDR3 is TGTGCCAGCAGCTGGACTAGCGGGGGGGCTGGCGGGGAGCTGTTTTTT. Residues: CASSWTSGGAGGELFF.

This clonotype occurred once. The J gene is TRBJ2-1, the V gene TRBV20-1; tentatively, D is TRBD2 (8 bases). V lost 5 bases, J lost 7 bases, and 18 bases lay in between. Germline V gene sequence: CDR1 DFQATT, CDR2 SNEGSKA (reference sequence). CDR3 length: 14 residues. This chain's CDR3 is CSAARGGRGNEQFF. CDR3 in DNA: TGCAGTGCTGCCCGGGGGGGCAGGGGGAATGAGCAGTTCTTC.